This TCR beta chain was sequenced for a study of T cells in Graves' hyperthyroidism and ophthalmopathy. Using RNA transcripts as the source, TCR beta CDR3 regions were amplified. RT-PCR in the first round (using the HTBI primer set) targeted the TCR CDR3. TCRdb ran MiXCR on the multiplex PCR reads and lists one entry per CDR3 protein. Among approximately 490,000 distinct CDR3 sequences listed, around a fifth were seen once. Material for sequencing was blood. The sequence was collected from a woman aged 65 to 85 with Graves' ophthalmopathy.

The CDR3 bases are TGCAGTGCCTACACAGGGCACTATGGCTACACCTTC. Amino acid sequence: CSAYTGHYGYTF. The chain combines TRBV20-1 with TRBJ1-2; TRBD1 is a possible D gene (6 bases). The CDR3 spans 12 residues. The V end lost 6 bases, the J end lost 3 bases, and 11 bases lay between the germline ends. Germline values: CDR1 DFQATT, CDR2 SNEGSKA (reference sequence).